A selection of T cell receptor beta chains follows, all from one sample in a study of T cells after yellow fever vaccination. TCRdb itself ran the 5' RACE reads through MiXCR, one entry per CDR3 protein. Of about 320,000 distinct CDR3 sequences in the sample, around a tenth were seen once. The sequencing used CD4+ T cells sorted from PBMCs, collected 45 days after the yellow fever booster vaccination. These receptor sequences come from a man aged 18-30 years who received the YFV17D yellow fever vaccine. The CDR3 runs from the conserved cysteine through the conserved F or W. A D gene is named only where the DNA matches it firmly. Clone size, where shown, is once, few, many, or a class for clones that have expanded.

size,V,D,J,CDR3,DNA
NA,TRBV5-4,TRBD1,TRBJ1-4,CASSPWGQAIEKLFF,TGTGCCAGCAGCCCCTGGGGACAGGCCATAGAAAAACTGTTTTTT
many,TRBV5-5,NA,TRBJ2-1,CASSLDGSSYNEQFF,TGTGCCAGCAGCCTGGACGGAAGCTCCTACAATGAGCAGTTCTTC
NA,TRBV5-1,TRBD2,TRBJ2-1,CASSFSGWGGSYNEQFF,TGCGCCAGCAGCTTTTCTGGGTGGGGGGGCTCCTACAATGAGCAGTTCTTC
many,TRBV2,NA,TRBJ1-1,CASSEGPGTEAFF,TGTGCCAGCAGTGAAGGCCCGGGCACTGAAGCTTTCTTT
NA,TRBV11-3,NA,TRBJ1-5,CASSFAEIYSNQPQHF,TGTGCCAGCAGCTTTGCCGAAATTTATAGCAATCAGCCCCAGCATTTT
NA,TRBV20-1,TRBD1,TRBJ2-1,CSAPQTGGSEQFF,TGCAGTGCTCCACAGACAGGGGGCAGTGAGCAGTTCTTC
few,TRBV24-1,TRBD1,TRBJ1-4,CATSEIPGQREKLFF,TGTGCCACCAGTGAAATCCCGGGACAGAGGGAAAAACTGTTTTTT
few,TRBV3-1,NA,TRBJ2-3,CASEPQGRMSDTQYF,TGTGCCAGCGAACCGCAGGGGCGTATGTCAGATACGCAGTATTTT
few,TRBV7-9,TRBD1,TRBJ1-5,CASSPTGDNQPQHF,TGTGCCAGCAGCCCGACAGGGGACAATCAGCCCCAGCATTTT
NA,TRBV20-1,NA,TRBJ2-2,CSASVGRSNTGELFF,TGCAGTGCTAGCGTAGGCCGATCGAACACCGGGGAGCTGTTTTTT
few,TRBV4-3,TRBD1,TRBJ2-7,CASSQELDRGWYEQYF,TGCGCCAGCAGCCAAGAGCTGGACAGGGGATGGTACGAGCAGTACTTC
NA,TRBV12-3/TRBV12-4,NA,TRBJ1-2,CASSTYENYGYTF,TGTGCCAGCAGCACTTATGAAAACTATGGCTACACCTTC
few,TRBV7-2,TRBD2,TRBJ2-4,CASSSYSGGGNIQYF,TGTGCCAGCAGCTCCTATAGCGGGGGGGGAAACATTCAGTACTTC
NA,TRBV7-9,NA,TRBJ1-2,CASSSPGENYGYTF,TGTGCCAGCAGCTCCCCTGGGGAAAACTATGGCTACACCTTC
few,TRBV7-9,NA,TRBJ1-5,CASGLGGSNQPQHF,TGTGCCAGCGGGTTGGGGGGCAGTAATCAGCCCCAGCATTTT
NA,TRBV6-2/TRBV6-3,NA,TRBJ2-3,CASRSRPSSSTDTQYF,TGTGCCAGCAGATCCCGACCATCGTCTAGCACAGATACGCAGTATTTT
many,TRBV4-3,NA,TRBJ1-4,CASSQEPTNEKLFF,TGCGCCAGCAGCCAAGAGCCAACTAATGAAAAACTGTTTTTT
NA,TRBV5-1,NA,TRBJ1-2,CASSLGETVGGYTF,TGCGCCAGCAGCTTGGGGGAGACAGTGGGCGGCTACACCTTC
few,TRBV28,TRBD1,TRBJ1-4,CASSSIGQGSEKLFF,TGTGCCAGCAGTTCCATCGGACAGGGAAGTGAAAAACTGTTTTTT
NA,TRBV10-3,NA,TRBJ1-2,CAISEVGNFTGRGYTF,TGTGCCATCAGTGAAGTCGGCAACTTTACGGGTCGGGGCTACACCTTC
NA,TRBV5-1,NA,TRBJ2-3,CASSLYRGTGGGTDTQYF,TGCGCCAGCAGCTTGTACAGGGGAACCGGGGGGGGCACAGATACGCAGTATTTT
NA,TRBV7-2,NA,TRBJ1-3,CASSNGGPVAGNTIYF,TGTGCCAGCAGCAACGGAGGGCCGGTAGCTGGAAACACCATATATTTT
many,TRBV6-6,NA,TRBJ1-5,CASSYSGGRQPQHF,TGTGCCAGCAGTTACTCGGGGGGCCGCCAGCCCCAGCATTTT
NA,TRBV3-1,NA,TRBJ1-2,CASSQGGTRANYGYTF,TGTGCCAGCAGCCAAGGTGGGACGAGAGCTAACTATGGCTACACCTTC
NA,TRBV20-1,NA,TRBJ1-1,CSARAGMNTEAFF,TGCAGTGCTAGAGCCGGTATGAACACTGAAGCTTTCTTT
few,TRBV28,NA,TRBJ1-4,CASSFSTWDQKLFF,TGTGCCAGCAGTTTCTCCACATGGGATCAAAAACTGTTTTTT
NA,TRBV7-3,NA,TRBJ2-3,CASSLRGDSPRDTQYF,TGTGCCAGCAGCTTAAGGGGGGACAGCCCTAGGGATACGCAGTATTTT
NA,TRBV7-9,TRBD1,TRBJ1-2,CASTGAQGANEGYTF,TGTGCCAGCACCGGGGCACAGGGGGCTAATGAGGGCTACACCTTC
NA,TRBV4-3,TRBD2,TRBJ2-3,CASSQVAAGGQSDTQYF,TGCGCCAGCAGCCAAGTGGCCGCGGGGGGGCAGTCAGATACGCAGTATTTT
NA,TRBV20-1,NA,TRBJ2-7,CSARHPGSPYEQYF,TGCAGTGCTCGACACCCCGGGTCCCCCTACGAGCAGTACTTC
few,TRBV6-2/TRBV6-3,NA,TRBJ1-5,CASTKIRLALVKDFQPQHF,TGTGCCAGCACCAAGATTCGGCTCGCCCTAGTCAAAGACTTTCAGCCCCAGCATTTT
NA,TRBV5-1,NA,TRBJ2-3,CASRWGDTQYF,TGCGCCAGCAGATGGGGAGATACGCAGTATTTT
few,TRBV9,TRBD1,TRBJ2-1,CASSGLDRGYGEQFF,TGTGCCAGCAGCGGTTTGGACAGGGGTTATGGTGAGCAGTTCTTC
many,TRBV11-2,NA,TRBJ1-1,CASSLTVGVGNTEAFF,TGTGCCAGCAGCTTAACAGTCGGCGTGGGGAACACTGAAGCTTTCTTT
many,TRBV6-5,NA,TRBJ2-5,CASSRELQETQYF,TGTGCCAGCAGCCGGGAACTACAGGAGACCCAGTACTTC
NA,TRBV6-2/TRBV6-3,NA,TRBJ2-5,CASTKGGETQYF,TGTGCCAGCACCAAGGGGGGAGAGACCCAGTACTTC
NA,TRBV11-2,NA,TRBJ2-7,CASGFGGAFTYEQYF,TGTGCCAGCGGATTTGGGGGGGCCTTCACCTACGAGCAGTACTTC
NA,TRBV3-1,NA,TRBJ2-2,CASSRKGPWARGELFF,TGTGCCAGCAGCCGGAAGGGCCCGTGGGCACGTGGGGAGCTGTTTTTT
few,TRBV5-6,TRBD2,TRBJ2-1,CASSLGLADGMGQFF,TGTGCCAGCAGCCTGGGACTAGCGGATGGGATGGGGCAGTTCTTC
NA,TRBV3-1,TRBD2,TRBJ2-3,CASSQGVAGGYTQYF,TGTGCCAGCAGCCAAGGGGTAGCGGGGGGATATACGCAGTATTTT
few,TRBV20-1,NA,TRBJ1-1,CSARLGAMNTEAFF,TGCAGTGCTAGACTCGGGGCAATGAACACTGAAGCTTTCTTT
many,TRBV5-1,NA,TRBJ1-2,CASSSDFYGYTF,TGCGCCAGCAGCTCCGACTTCTATGGCTACACCTTC
NA,TRBV5-1,TRBD1,TRBJ2-3,CASSPGQGEGTDTQYF,TGCGCCAGCAGCCCGGGACAGGGGGAGGGTACAGATACGCAGTATTTT
NA,TRBV6-5,NA,TRBJ1-3,CASSYQSSGNTIYF,TGTGCCAGCAGTTATCAGAGCTCTGGAAACACCATATATTTT
NA,TRBV6-5,NA,TRBJ1-5,CASSYFRGQPQHF,TGTGCCAGCAGTTACTTCAGGGGCCAGCCCCAGCATTTT
once,TRBV12-3/TRBV12-4,NA,TRBJ2-2,CASSLNSRTGELFF,TGTGCCAGCAGTTTAAACAGCCGCACCGGGGAGCTGTTTTTT
few,TRBV18,TRBD2,TRBJ2-1,CASSLSSGGENEQFF,TGTGCCAGCTCACTATCTAGCGGGGGGGAAAATGAGCAGTTCTTC